Listed below are T cell receptor beta chains from one sample, sequenced in a study of blood T cell repertoires in COVID-19. Some clones are missing from TCRdb's copy, which holds only in-frame ones; the method was immunoSEQ multiplex PCR. This table has about 670,000 clones, around 89% appearing once. The sample taken for sequencing was peripheral blood. The receptors derive from a woman between 18 and 29 years old with acute or convalescent COVID-19. The CDR3 runs from the conserved cysteine through the conserved F or W. D genes are given only for firm matches. Some rows mark clone size as missing; the rest say once, few, many or name a class of expanded clone.

v_gene: TRBV10-3
j_gene: TRBJ2-7
abundance: .
d_gene: .
CDR3aa: CAISESSELGARSYEQYF
CDR3nt: TGTGCCATCAGTGAGTCTTCCGAACTGGGGGCGAGATCCTACGAGCAGTACTTC

v_gene: TRBV3-1/TRBV3-2
j_gene: TRBJ1-4
abundance: .
d_gene: TRBD1
CDR3aa: CASSPDRGVDEKLFF
CDR3nt: TGTGCCAGCAGCCCGGACAGGGGGGTAGATGAAAAACTGTTTTTT

v_gene: TRBV20-1
j_gene: TRBJ2-7
abundance: .
d_gene: TRBD2
CDR3aa: CSASSFGLADEQYF
CDR3nt: TGCAGTGCTAGTAGTTTCGGACTAGCCGACGAGCAGTACTTC

v_gene: TRBV4-3
j_gene: TRBJ2-1
abundance: .
d_gene: TRBD2
CDR3aa: CASSQGLAGGRSEQFF
CDR3nt: TGCGCCAGCAGCCAGGGACTAGCGGGGGGGAGGAGTGAGCAGTTCTTC

v_gene: TRBV20-1
j_gene: TRBJ2-7
abundance: .
d_gene: .
CDR3aa: CSASTGTEQYF
CDR3nt: TGCAGTGCTTCTACAGGGACCGAGCAGTACTTC

v_gene: TRBV19
j_gene: TRBJ2-3
abundance: few
d_gene: TRBD1
CDR3aa: CASSDWIRGPKDPDTQYF
CDR3nt: TGTGCCAGTAGTGACTGGATCAGGGGGCCCAAAGACCCAGATACGCAGTATTTT

v_gene: TRBV5-4
j_gene: TRBJ2-4
abundance: .
d_gene: .
CDR3aa: CASSWWTEENIQYF
CDR3nt: TGTGCCAGCAGCTGGTGGACAGAGGAAAACATTCAGTACTTC

v_gene: TRBV12-5
j_gene: TRBJ1-1
abundance: .
d_gene: .
CDR3aa: CASGFMNTEAFF
CDR3nt: TGTGCTAGTGGTTTTATGAACACTGAAGCTTTCTTT

v_gene: TRBV6-5
j_gene: TRBJ1-2
abundance: .
d_gene: TRBD1
CDR3aa: CASSYWGQGNYGYTF
CDR3nt: TGTGCCAGCAGTTACTGGGGACAGGGGAACTATGGCTACACCTTC

v_gene: TRBV4-3
j_gene: TRBJ1-4
abundance: .
d_gene: TRBD1
CDR3aa: CASSQDLRQGSEKLFF
CDR3nt: TGCGCCAGCAGCCAAGATCTGAGACAGGGAAGTGAAAAACTGTTTTTT

v_gene: TRBV5-4
j_gene: TRBJ2-1
abundance: .
d_gene: .
CDR3aa: CASSLAGTNDNEQFF
CDR3nt: TGTGCCAGCAGCTTGGCCGGGACAAACGACAATGAGCAGTTCTTC

v_gene: TRBV14
j_gene: TRBJ2-1
abundance: .
d_gene: .
CDR3aa: CASSGAYRGTSYNEQFF
CDR3nt: TGTGCCAGCAGCGGGGCCTACCGGGGGACCTCCTACAATGAGCAGTTCTTC

v_gene: TRBV24-1
j_gene: TRBJ2-5
abundance: .
d_gene: .
CDR3aa: CATSAVGASPEETQYF
CDR3nt: TGTGCCACCAGTGCCGTTGGGGCTTCCCCGGAGGAGACCCAGTACTTC

v_gene: TRBV4-1
j_gene: TRBJ2-6
abundance: once
d_gene: TRBD1
CDR3aa: CASSQRGTGVGANVLTF
CDR3nt: TGCGCCAGCAGCCAAAGGGGGACAGGGGTCGGGGCCAACGTCCTGACTTTC

v_gene: TRBV7-9
j_gene: TRBJ2-1
abundance: .
d_gene: .
CDR3aa: CASSWGWGPALDEQFF
CDR3nt: TGTGCCAGCAGCTGGGGTTGGGGGCCCGCCCTCGATGAGCAGTTCTTC

v_gene: TRBV3-1/TRBV3-2
j_gene: TRBJ2-3
abundance: .
d_gene: TRBD2
CDR3aa: CASSQSGGIDTQYF
CDR3nt: TGTGCCAGCAGCCAAAGCGGGGGGATAGATACGCAGTATTTT

v_gene: TRBV5-1
j_gene: TRBJ2-3
abundance: .
d_gene: TRBD1
CDR3aa: CASETGAPHTDTQYF
CDR3nt: TGCGCCAGCGAAACAGGGGCACCTCACACAGATACGCAGTATTTT

v_gene: TRBV4-2
j_gene: TRBJ1-5
abundance: once
d_gene: TRBD1
CDR3aa: CASSQENRGAGNQPQHF
CDR3nt: TGTGCCAGCAGCCAAGAGAACAGGGGTGCAGGCAATCAGCCCCAGCATTTT

v_gene: TRBV2
j_gene: TRBJ2-3
abundance: .
d_gene: .
CDR3aa: CASSAFQDSSTDTQYF
CDR3nt: TGTGCCAGCAGTGCTTTTCAGGACTCGAGCACAGATACGCAGTATTTT

v_gene: TRBV7-2
j_gene: TRBJ2-7
abundance: .
d_gene: TRBD1
CDR3aa: CASSLRDRVNEQYF
CDR3nt: TGTGCCAGCAGCTTAAGGGACAGGGTAAACGAGCAGTACTTC

v_gene: TRBV19
j_gene: TRBJ1-5
abundance: .
d_gene: .
CDR3aa: CASSITGYSNQPQHF
CDR3nt: TGTGCCAGTAGTATTACCGGTTATAGCAATCAGCCCCAGCATTTT

v_gene: TRBV24-1
j_gene: TRBJ2-2
abundance: .
d_gene: .
CDR3aa: CATSLPTGFTGELFF
CDR3nt: TGTGCCACCAGTTTACCCACAGGGTTCACCGGGGAGCTGTTTTTT

v_gene: TRBV6-5
j_gene: TRBJ1-1
abundance: .
d_gene: TRBD1
CDR3aa: CATRGGQVKNTEAFF
CDR3nt: TGTGCCACCAGGGGGGGTCAGGTAAAGAACACTGAAGCTTTCTTT

v_gene: TRBV7-3
j_gene: TRBJ1-4
abundance: .
d_gene: .
CDR3aa: CASSPSGNEKLFF
CDR3nt: TGTGCCAGCAGCCCAAGTGGCAATGAAAAACTGTTTTTT

v_gene: TRBV10-3
j_gene: TRBJ2-2
abundance: .
d_gene: .
CDR3aa: CAISVTGELFF
CDR3nt: TGTGCCATCAGTGTAACCGGGGAGCTGTTTTTT